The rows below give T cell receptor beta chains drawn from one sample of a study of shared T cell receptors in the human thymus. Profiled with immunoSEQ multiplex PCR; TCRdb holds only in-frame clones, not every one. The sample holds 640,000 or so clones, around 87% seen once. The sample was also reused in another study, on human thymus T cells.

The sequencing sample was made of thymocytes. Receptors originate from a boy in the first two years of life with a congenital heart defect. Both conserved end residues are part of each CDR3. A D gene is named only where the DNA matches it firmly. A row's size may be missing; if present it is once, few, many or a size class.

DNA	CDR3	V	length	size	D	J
TGTGCCAGCAGCTTTAATAGCGGGAGGGCCGATAACGAGCAGTACTTC	CASSFNSGRADNEQYF	TRBV7-9	16	-	TRBD2	TRBJ2-7
TGTGCCAGCAGTCCTCCCGGACAGGGAGAAAAACTGTTTTTT	CASSPPGQGEKLFF	TRBV2	14	-	TRBD1	TRBJ1-4
TGTGCCAGCAGCGGACAGGGGAACGGTGCCGGGGAGCTGTTTTTT	CASSGQGNGAGELFF	TRBV27	15	-	TRBD1	TRBJ2-2
TGTGCCAGCAGTGGTGGTAGTATCTACAATGAGCAGTTCTTC	CASSGGSIYNEQFF	TRBV6-4	14	once	-	TRBJ2-1
TGTGCCAGCAGCGTAGGAGGAGGAGCTGGGGCCAACGTCCTGACTTTC	CASSVGGGAGANVLTF	TRBV9	16	-	-	TRBJ2-6
TGTGCCAGCAGCGGGGACCGGGACAGGGCCTACGAGCAGTACTTC	CASSGDRDRAYEQYF	TRBV5-6	15	-	TRBD1	TRBJ2-7
TGCGCCAGCAGCTCCAGGAACACCGGGGAGCTGTTTTTT	CASSSRNTGELFF	TRBV5-1	13	once	-	TRBJ2-2
TGTGCCAGCAGTGTTCGGGGGGATGGAACCGGGGAGCTGTTTTTT	CASSVRGDGTGELFF	TRBV6-4	15	-	TRBD2	TRBJ2-2
TGTGCCAGCAGCTTGGCCCCTGGGGGGGTCGAGACCCAGTACTTC	CASSLAPGGVETQYF	TRBV5-4	15	-	TRBD2	TRBJ2-5
TGTGCCAGCAGTCTCAGACTAGCGTCCCCCTATTTCGCGTACTTC	CASSLRLASPYFAYF	TRBV2	15	-	TRBD2	TRBJ2-7
TGCGCCAGCAGCTGGGGGACTAGCGGGAGTGACAATGAGCAGTTCTTC	CASSWGTSGSDNEQFF	TRBV5-1	16	-	TRBD2	TRBJ2-1
TGTGCCAGCAGTTACCGACCTGGTTCTGGGAGAGGCACAGATACGCAGTATTTT	CASSYRPGSGRGTDTQYF	TRBV28	18	-	-	TRBJ2-3
TGTGCCAGCAGCTTCACTCGGGTTGGAATGAACACCGGGGAGCTGTTTTTT	CASSFTRVGMNTGELFF	TRBV4-2	17	once	-	TRBJ2-2
TGCAGCGTCCCGGCAGGGGGTTTGACAGATACGCAGTATTTT	CSVPAGGLTDTQYF	TRBV29-1	14	-	TRBD1	TRBJ2-3
TGTGCCAGCAGCTCAGAAACCGGGGAGCTGTTTTTT	CASSSETGELFF	TRBV7-6	12	-	-	TRBJ2-2
TGTGCCAGCAGCTTTCTGGGAGGGGACAGGGTAGGGGAGACCCAGTACTTC	CASSFLGGDRVGETQYF	TRBV27	17	-	TRBD1	TRBJ2-5
TGTGCCAGCAGCCAAGGACAGGGGGCTCGTGAAGCTTTCTTT	CASSQGQGAREAFF	TRBV14	14	-	TRBD1	TRBJ1-1
TGTGCCAGCAGCTTGGCGTGGACAGGGGGTTTTAATGAGCAGTTCTTC	CASSLAWTGGFNEQFF	TRBV5-5	16	once	TRBD1	TRBJ2-1
TGTGCCAGCAGCCCTAGCTCCCCGGGACTAGCGGGGGTGGTTGAGACCCAGTACTTC	CASSPSSPGLAGVVETQYF	TRBV7-9	19	-	TRBD2	TRBJ2-5
TGTGCCAGCAGTCCTCGTGGAGCGGAATTCACCGGGGAGCTGTTTTTT	CASSPRGAEFTGELFF	TRBV27	16	-	-	TRBJ2-2
TGTGCCAGCAGCTTATTAGCCGGCGGCGAGCAGTACTTC	CASSLLAGGEQYF	TRBV7-2	13	-	-	TRBJ2-7
TGTGCCAGCAGCTTGACAGGGCGCGACTATGGCTACACCTTC	CASSLTGRDYGYTF	TRBV5-4	14	-	-	TRBJ1-2
TGTGCCAGCAGTTCTGCGTTGCCGGGGGGCACTGAAGCTTTCTTT	CASSSALPGGTEAFF	TRBV6-5	15	-	-	TRBJ1-1
TGTGCCTCCGCTAGGGACAGAGGAACCTACAATGAGCAGTTCTTC	CASARDRGTYNEQFF	TRBV28	15	-	TRBD1	TRBJ2-1
TGCGCCAGCAGTGATCCTGGCGGGAGCCTCCAAGAGACCCAGTACTTC	CASSDPGGSLQETQYF	TRBV10-2	16	-	TRBD2	TRBJ2-5
TGTGCCAGCAGCCATTCAGGGGGTCCATTCTACGAGCAGTACTTC	CASSHSGGPFYEQYF	TRBV7-9	15	-	TRBD1	TRBJ2-7
TGTGCCAGCAGAATAGGACTAGCGGGATACCCAACCTACGAGCAGTACTTC	CASRIGLAGYPTYEQYF	TRBV27	17	-	TRBD2	TRBJ2-7
TGTGCCAGCAGTTTTGGGCGGGGGAGCTACACAGATACGCAGTATTTT	CASSFGRGSYTDTQYF	TRBV27	16	-	TRBD2	TRBJ2-3
TGTGCCAGCAGCTACATCCAGGGCTACGAGCAGTACTTC	CASSYIQGYEQYF	TRBV5-6	13	-	-	TRBJ2-7
TGCGCCAGCAGCCAAGCCCGGGTCAATTCTCCCGGGGAGCTGTTTTTT	CASSQARVNSPGELFF	TRBV4-3	16	-	-	TRBJ2-2
TGTGCTTGGGGCGAGGGGGTCCCCCTTGTAGATACGCAGTATTTT	CAWGEGVPLVDTQYF	TRBV28	15	-	-	TRBJ2-3
TGTGCCAGCAGTTTAGGTCCAGGGGCGTCCTACGAGCAGTACTTC	CASSLGPGASYEQYF	TRBV27	15	few	-	TRBJ2-7
TGTGCCAGCAGCTTAGATCGCGGACTTGTTAGGAATAATTCACCCCTCCACTTT	CASSLDRGLVRNNSPLHF	TRBV7-6	18	-	-	TRBJ1-6
TGTGCCAGCCATGCAGAAGACTATGGCTACACCTTC	CASHAEDYGYTF	TRBV27	12	-	-	TRBJ1-2
TGTGCCAGCAGACGGGGAGGGGCGGGAGAGGTTTTGTGGACAGATACGCAGTATTTT	CASRRGGAGEVLWTDTQYF	TRBV27	19	-	TRBD2	TRBJ2-3
TGTGCCACCAGCAGCCGCGACAGGGTAAAATACAATGAGCAGTTCTTC	CATSSRDRVKYNEQFF	TRBV15	16	-	TRBD1	TRBJ2-1
TGTGCCAGCAGTTGGCTAGCGGGAGGTGGGACCAATGAGCAGTTCTTC	CASSWLAGGGTNEQFF	TRBV27	16	once	TRBD2	TRBJ2-1
TGTGCCAGCAGTGTCTCCGGGAGGCGCGGCAATCAGCCCCAGCATTTT	CASSVSGRRGNQPQHF	TRBV6-1	16	-	-	TRBJ1-5
TGTGCTAGTGGCCTGAAACTAGCGCACCCCTACGAGCAGTACTTC	CASGLKLAHPYEQYF	TRBV12-5	15	-	TRBD2	TRBJ2-7
TGTGCCGCTCGGGGGACAGGGGATGTCCCCGGGGAGCTGTTTTTT	CAARGTGDVPGELFF	TRBV6-1	15	-	TRBD1	TRBJ2-2
TGCGCCAGCAGCCAAGATCGCGACAGGGCGAACTATAGCAATCAGCCCCAGCATTTT	CASSQDRDRANYSNQPQHF	TRBV4-1	19	-	TRBD1	TRBJ1-5
TGTGCCAGCAGTGAACCAGGGCGCCACTATGGCTACACCTTC	CASSEPGRHYGYTF	TRBV6-5	14	-	-	TRBJ1-2